Below are 2 T cell receptor beta chains sequenced from a single sample in a study of CD8+CD57+ T cells in acquired aplastic anemia. TCR beta VDJ combinations and CDR3 sequences were profiled from genomic DNA. MiXCR, run by TCRdb on the reads, gives a single entry per CDR3 protein. The table includes approximately 160,000 distinct CDR3 sequences, roughly 40% detected once. Sequencing input: sorted CD4+, CD8+, or CD8+CD57+ T cells (not recorded which) from PBMCs. The receptor set was obtained from a human donor in good health.

The chain couples TRBV10-3 to TRBJ1-6; possible D gene TRBD1, 5 bases. The CDR3 spans 14 residues. V shed 6 bases and J shed 7 bases, with 13 bases lying between them. Germline assignment: CDR1 ENHRY and CDR2 SYGVKD. The CDR3 region is CAISSGAENSPLHF. The CDR3 bases are TGTGCCATCAGCTCCGGGGCCGAGAATTCACCCCTCCACTTT.

At least ten counts were recorded for this clonotype. CDR3 sequence: CAISGREGGTDTQYF. In DNA, the CDR3 is TGTGCCATCAGTGGCAGGGAGGGCGGCACAGATACGCAGTATTTT. The chain couples TRBV10-3 to TRBJ2-3, with 7 bases aligning to TRBD2. Germline V gene data show CDR1 as ENHRY and CDR2 as SYGVKD. V shed 4 bases and J 1 base; nucleotides not matched to a gene: 5. The CDR3 contains 15 residues.